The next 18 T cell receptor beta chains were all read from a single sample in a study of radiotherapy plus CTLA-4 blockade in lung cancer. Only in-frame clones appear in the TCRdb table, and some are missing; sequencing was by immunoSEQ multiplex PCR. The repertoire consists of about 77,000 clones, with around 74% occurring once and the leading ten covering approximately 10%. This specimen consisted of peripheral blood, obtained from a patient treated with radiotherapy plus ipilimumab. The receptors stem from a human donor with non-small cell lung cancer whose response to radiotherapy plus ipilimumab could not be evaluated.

CDR3 bases: TGCGCCAGCAGCTTCATTCCCGAGGCAGATACGCAGTATTTT. Translated, it gives CASSFIPEADTQYF. The rearrangement links TRBV5-1 to TRBJ2-3; no definite D call. This CDR3 is 14 amino acids long. The V end lost 2 bases, the J end lost 4 bases, and 11 bases lay between the germline ends. CDR1 is SGHRS and CDR2 is YFSETQ in the germline V gene. The variable domain in full, completed from reference TRBV5-1 and TRBJ2-3, reads KAGVTQTPRYLIKTRGQQVTLSCSPISGHRSVSWYQQTPGQGLQFLFEYFSETQRNKGNFPGRFSGRQFSNSRSEMNVSTLELGDSALYLCASSFIPEADTQYFGPGTRLTVL.

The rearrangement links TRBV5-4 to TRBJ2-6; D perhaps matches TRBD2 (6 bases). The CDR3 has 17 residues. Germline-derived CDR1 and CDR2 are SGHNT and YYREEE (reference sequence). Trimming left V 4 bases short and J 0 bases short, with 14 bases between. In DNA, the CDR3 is TGTGCCAGCAGCGGCGGGACTTCCTTCTCTGGGGCCAACGTCCTGACTTTC. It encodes CASSGGTSFSGANVLTF.

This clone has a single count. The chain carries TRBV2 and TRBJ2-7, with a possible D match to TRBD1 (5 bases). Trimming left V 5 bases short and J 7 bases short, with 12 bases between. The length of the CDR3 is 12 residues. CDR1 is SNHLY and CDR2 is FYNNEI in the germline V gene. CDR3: CASSRAWTEQYF. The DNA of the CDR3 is TGTGCCAGCAGTAGGGCCTGGACAGAGCAGTACTTC.

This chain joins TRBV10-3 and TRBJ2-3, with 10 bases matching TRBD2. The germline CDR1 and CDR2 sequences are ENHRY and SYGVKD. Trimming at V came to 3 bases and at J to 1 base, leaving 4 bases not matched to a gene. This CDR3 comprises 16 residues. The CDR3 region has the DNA TGTGCCATCAGTGATTCTAGCGGGAGAGGCACAGATACGCAGTATTTT. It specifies CAISDSSGRGTDTQYF.

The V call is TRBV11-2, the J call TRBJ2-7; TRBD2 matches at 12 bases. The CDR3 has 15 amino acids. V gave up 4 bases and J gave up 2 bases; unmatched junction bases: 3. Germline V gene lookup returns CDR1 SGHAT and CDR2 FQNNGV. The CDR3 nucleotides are TGTGCCAGCAGCTGGACTAGCGGGGTTGCCTACGAGCAGTACTTC. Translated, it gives CASSWTSGVAYEQYF.

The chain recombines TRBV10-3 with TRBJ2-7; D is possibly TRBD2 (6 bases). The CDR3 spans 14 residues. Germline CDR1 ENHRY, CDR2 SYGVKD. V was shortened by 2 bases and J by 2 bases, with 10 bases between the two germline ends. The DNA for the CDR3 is TGTGCCATCAGTGAGCCAGGGAGGACCTACGAGCAGTACTTC. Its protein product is CAISEPGRTYEQYF.

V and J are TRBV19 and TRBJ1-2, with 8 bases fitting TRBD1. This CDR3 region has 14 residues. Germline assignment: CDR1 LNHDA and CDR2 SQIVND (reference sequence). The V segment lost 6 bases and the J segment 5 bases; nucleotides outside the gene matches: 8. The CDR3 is CASSRGTGDYGYTF. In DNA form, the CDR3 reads TGTGCCAGTAGCCGAGGGACAGGCGATTATGGCTACACCTTC.

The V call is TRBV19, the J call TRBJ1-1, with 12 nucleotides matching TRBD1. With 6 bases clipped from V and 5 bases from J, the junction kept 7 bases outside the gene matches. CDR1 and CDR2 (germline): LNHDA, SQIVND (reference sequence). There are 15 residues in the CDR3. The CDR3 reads CASRLSGQGATEAFF. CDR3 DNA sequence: TGTGCCAGTAGGCTCTCGGGACAGGGGGCTACTGAAGCTTTCTTT. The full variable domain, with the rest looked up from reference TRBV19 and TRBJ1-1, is DGGITQSPKYLFRKEGQNVTLSCEQNLNHDAMYWYRQDPGQGLRLIYYSQIVNDFQKGDIAEGYSVSREKKESFPLTVTSAQKNPTAFYLCASRLSGQGATEAFFGQGTRLTVV.

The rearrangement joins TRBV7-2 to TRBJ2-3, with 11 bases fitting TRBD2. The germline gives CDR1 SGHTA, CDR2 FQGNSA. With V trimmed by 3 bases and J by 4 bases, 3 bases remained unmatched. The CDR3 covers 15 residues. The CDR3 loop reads CASSFVAGGADTQYF. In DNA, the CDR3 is TGTGCCAGCAGCTTTGTAGCGGGAGGGGCAGATACGCAGTATTTT. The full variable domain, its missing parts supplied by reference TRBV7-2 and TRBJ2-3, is GAGVSQSPSNKVTEKGKDVELRCDPISGHTALYWYRQSLGQGLEFLIYFQGNSAPDKSGLPSDRFSAERTGGSVSTLTIQRTQQEDSAVYLCASSFVAGGADTQYFGPGTRLTVL.

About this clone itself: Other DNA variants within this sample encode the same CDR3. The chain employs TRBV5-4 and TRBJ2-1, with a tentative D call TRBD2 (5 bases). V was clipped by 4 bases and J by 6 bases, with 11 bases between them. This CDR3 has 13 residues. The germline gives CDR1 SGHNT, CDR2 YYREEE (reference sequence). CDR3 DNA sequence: TGTGCCAGCAGCAGTGGACTGGCCAATGAGCAGTTCTTC. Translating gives CASSSGLANEQFF.

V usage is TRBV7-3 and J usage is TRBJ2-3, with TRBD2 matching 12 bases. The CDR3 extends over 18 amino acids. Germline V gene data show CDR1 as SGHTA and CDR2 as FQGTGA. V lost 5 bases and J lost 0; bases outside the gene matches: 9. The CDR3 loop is CASSEGTSGPSSTDTQYF. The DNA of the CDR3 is TGTGCCAGCAGCGAGGGGACTAGCGGGCCTTCTAGCACAGATACGCAGTATTTT. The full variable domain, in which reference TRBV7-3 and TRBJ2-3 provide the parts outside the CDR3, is GAGVSQTPSNKVTEKGKYVELRCDPISGHTALYWYRQSLGQGPEFLIYFQGTGAADDSGLPNDRFFAVRPEGSVSTLKIQRTERGDSAVYLCASSEGTSGPSSTDTQYFGPGTRLTVL.

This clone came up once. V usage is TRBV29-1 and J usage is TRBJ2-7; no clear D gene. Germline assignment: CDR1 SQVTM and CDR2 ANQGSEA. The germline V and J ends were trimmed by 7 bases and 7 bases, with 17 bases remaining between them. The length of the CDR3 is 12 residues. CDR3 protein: CSGSYSLDEQYF. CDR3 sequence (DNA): TGCAGCGGCTCATACAGTCTCGATGAGCAGTACTTC.

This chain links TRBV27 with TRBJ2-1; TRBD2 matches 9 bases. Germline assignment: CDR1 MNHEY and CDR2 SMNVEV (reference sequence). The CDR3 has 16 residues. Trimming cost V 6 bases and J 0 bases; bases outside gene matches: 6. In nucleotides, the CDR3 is TGTGCCAGCAGATGGACTAGCGTGGACTCCTACAATGAGCAGTTCTTC. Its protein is CASRWTSVDSYNEQFF.

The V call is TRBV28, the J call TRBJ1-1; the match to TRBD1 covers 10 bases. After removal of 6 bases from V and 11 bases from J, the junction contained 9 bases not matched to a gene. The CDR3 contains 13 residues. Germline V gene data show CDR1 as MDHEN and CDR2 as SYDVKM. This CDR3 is CASSRPGQGRAFF. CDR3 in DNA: TGTGCCAGCAGCCGGCCGGGACAGGGGAGGGCTTTCTTT.

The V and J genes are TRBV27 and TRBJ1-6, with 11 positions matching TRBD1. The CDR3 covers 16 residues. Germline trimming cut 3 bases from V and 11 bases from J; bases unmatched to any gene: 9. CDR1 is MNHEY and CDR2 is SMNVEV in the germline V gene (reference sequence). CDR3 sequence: CASSLKGTGGSAPLHF. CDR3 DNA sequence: TGTGCCAGCAGTTTGAAGGGGACAGGGGGATCGGCACCCCTCCACTTT.

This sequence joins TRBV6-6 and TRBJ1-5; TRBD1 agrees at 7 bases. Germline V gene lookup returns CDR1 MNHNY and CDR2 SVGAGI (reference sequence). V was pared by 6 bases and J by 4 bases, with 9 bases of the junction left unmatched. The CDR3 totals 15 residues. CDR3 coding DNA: TGTGCCAGCAGCTTCCCGGGACAGCTAAATCAGCCCCAGCATTTT. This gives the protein CASSFPGQLNQPQHF.

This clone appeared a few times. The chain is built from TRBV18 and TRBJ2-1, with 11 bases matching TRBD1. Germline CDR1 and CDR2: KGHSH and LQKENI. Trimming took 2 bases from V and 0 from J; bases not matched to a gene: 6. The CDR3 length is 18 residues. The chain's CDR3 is CASSPTRDRGSSYNEQFF. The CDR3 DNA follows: TGTGCCAGCTCACCAACCCGGGACAGGGGGAGCTCCTACAATGAGCAGTTCTTC.

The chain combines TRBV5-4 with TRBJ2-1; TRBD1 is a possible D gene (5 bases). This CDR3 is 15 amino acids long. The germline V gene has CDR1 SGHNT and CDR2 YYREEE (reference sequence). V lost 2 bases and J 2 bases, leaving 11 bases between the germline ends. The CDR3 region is CASSFAGPAYNEQFF. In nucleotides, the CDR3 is TGTGCCAGCAGCTTTGCAGGGCCGGCCTACAATGAGCAGTTCTTC.